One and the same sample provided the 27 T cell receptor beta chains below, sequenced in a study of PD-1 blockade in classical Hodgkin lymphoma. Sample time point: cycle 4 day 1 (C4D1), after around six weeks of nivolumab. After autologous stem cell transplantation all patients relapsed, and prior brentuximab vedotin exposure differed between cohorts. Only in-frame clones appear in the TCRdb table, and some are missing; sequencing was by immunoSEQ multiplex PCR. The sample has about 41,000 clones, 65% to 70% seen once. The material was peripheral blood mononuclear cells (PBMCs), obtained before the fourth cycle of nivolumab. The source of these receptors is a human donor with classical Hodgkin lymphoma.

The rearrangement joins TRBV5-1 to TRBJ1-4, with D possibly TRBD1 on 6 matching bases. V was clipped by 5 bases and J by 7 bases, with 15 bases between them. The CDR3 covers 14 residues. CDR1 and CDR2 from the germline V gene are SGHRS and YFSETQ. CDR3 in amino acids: CASSAIEGGEKLFF. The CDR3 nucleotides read TGCGCCAGCAGTGCCATCGAAGGGGGTGAAAAACTGTTTTTT.

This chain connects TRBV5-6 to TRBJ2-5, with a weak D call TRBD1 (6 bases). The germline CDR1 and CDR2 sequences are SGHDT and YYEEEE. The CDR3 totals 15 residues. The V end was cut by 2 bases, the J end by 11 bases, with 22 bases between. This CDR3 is CASSFRAGVTWEQYF. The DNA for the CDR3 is TGTGCCAGCAGCTTTAGGGCAGGGGTGACGTGGGAGCAGTACTTC.

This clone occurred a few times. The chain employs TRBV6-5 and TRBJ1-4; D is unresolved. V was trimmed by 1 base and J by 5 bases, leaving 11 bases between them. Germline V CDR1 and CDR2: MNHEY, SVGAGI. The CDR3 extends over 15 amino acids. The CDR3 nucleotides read TGTGCCAGCAGTTACTTGAGCAGCCCGAATGAAAAACTGTTTTTT. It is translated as CASSYLSSPNEKLFF.

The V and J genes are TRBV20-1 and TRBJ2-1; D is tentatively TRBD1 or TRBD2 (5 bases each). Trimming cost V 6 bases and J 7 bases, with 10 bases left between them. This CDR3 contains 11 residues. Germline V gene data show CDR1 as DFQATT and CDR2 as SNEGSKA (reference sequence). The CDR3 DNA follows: TGCAGTGCCCGGGACCTTAATGAGCAGTTCTTC. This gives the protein CSARDLNEQFF.

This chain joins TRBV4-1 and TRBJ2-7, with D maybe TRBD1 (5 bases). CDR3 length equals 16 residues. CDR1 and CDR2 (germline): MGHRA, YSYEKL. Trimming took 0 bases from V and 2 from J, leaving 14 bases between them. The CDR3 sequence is CASSQDLQQAAYEQYF. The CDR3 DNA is TGCGCCAGCAGCCAAGATCTTCAACAGGCAGCCTACGAGCAGTACTTC.

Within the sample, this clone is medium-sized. CDR3 bases: TGTGCCAGCAGCGAATTGGACACGAACACTGAAGCTTTCTTT. Protein product: CASSELDTNTEAFF. V and J are TRBV5-6 and TRBJ1-1; D may be TRBD1 (5 bases). Germline V gives CDR1 SGHDT, CDR2 YYEEEE. This CDR3 region has 14 residues. Trimming left V 4 bases short and J 1 base short, with 11 bases between.

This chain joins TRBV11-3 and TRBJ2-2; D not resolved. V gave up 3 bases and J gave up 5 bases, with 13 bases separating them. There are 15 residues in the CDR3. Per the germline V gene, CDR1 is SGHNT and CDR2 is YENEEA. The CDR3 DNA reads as TGTGCCAGCAGCTTTTACGGCAGTAATACCGGGGAGCTGTTTTTT. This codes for CASSFYGSNTGELFF. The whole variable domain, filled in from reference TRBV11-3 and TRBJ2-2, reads EAGVVQSPRYKIIEKKQPVAFWCNPISGHNTLYWYLQNLGQGPELLIRYENEEAVDDSQLPKDRFSAERLKGVDSTLKIQPAELGDSAVYLCASSFYGSNTGELFFGEGSRLTVL.

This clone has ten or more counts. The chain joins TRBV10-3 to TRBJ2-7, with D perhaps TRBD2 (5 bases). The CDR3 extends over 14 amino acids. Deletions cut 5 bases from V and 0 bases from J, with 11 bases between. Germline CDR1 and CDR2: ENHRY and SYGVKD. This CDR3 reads CAISKEVSSYEQYF. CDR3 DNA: TGTGCCATCAGTAAGGAGGTTTCCTCCTACGAGCAGTACTTC.

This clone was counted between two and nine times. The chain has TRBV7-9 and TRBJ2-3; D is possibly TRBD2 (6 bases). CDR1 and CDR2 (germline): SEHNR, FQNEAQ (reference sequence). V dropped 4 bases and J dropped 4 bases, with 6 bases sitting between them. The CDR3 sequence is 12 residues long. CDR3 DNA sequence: TGTGCCAGCAGCTCTAGCGCAGATACGCAGTATTTT. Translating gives CASSSSADTQYF.

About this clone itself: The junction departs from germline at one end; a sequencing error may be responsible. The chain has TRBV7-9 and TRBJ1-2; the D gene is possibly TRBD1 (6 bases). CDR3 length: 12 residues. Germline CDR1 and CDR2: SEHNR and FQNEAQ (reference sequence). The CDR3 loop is CASSLSNRALLF. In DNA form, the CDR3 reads TGTGCCAGCAGCCTAAGTAACAGGGCCCTATTATTC.

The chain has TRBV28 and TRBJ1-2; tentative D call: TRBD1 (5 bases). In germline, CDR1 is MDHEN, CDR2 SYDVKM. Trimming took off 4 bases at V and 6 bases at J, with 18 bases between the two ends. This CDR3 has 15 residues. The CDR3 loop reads CASSSITWGDDGYTF. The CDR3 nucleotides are TGTGCCAGCAGTTCCATCACCTGGGGGGACGATGGCTACACCTTC.

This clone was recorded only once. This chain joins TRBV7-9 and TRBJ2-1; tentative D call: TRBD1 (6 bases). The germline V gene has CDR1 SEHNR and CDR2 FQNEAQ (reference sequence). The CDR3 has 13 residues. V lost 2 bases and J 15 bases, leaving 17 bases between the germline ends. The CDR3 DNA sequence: TGTGCCAGCAGCTTAAATGAGGGCTGGGGGCTGTTCTTC. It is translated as CASSLNEGWGLFF.

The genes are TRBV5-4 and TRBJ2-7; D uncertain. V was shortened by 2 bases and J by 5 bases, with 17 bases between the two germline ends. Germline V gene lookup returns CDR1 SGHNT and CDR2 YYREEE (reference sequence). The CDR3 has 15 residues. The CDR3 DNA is TGTGCCAGCAGCTTATCAGGAAGCACAGCGCACGAGCAGTACTTC. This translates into CASSLSGSTAHEQYF.

The DNA for the CDR3 is TGTGCCAGCAGCTTAGAGGGGACGAGTGAAGCTTTCTTT. Encoded protein: CASSLEGTSEAFF. V and J are TRBV7-6 and TRBJ1-1, with D tentatively TRBD1 (5 bases). The length of the CDR3 is 13 residues. CDR1 and CDR2 from the germline V gene are SGHVS and FNYEAQ. V shed 1 base and J shed 7 bases, with 10 bases lying between them.

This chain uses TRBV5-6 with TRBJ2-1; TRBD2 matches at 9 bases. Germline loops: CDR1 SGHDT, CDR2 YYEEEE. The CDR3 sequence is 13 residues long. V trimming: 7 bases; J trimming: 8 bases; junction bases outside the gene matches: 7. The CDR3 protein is CASSVSGGDEQFF. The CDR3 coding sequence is TGTGCCAGCTCGGTTAGCGGGGGAGATGAGCAGTTCTTC.

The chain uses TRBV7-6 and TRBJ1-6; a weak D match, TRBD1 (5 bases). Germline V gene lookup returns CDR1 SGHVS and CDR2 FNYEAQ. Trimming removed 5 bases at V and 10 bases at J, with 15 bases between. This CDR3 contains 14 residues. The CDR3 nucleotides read TGTGCCAGCAGCCCCGGGGGGGGATACTCACCCCTCCACTTT. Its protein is CASSPGGGYSPLHF.

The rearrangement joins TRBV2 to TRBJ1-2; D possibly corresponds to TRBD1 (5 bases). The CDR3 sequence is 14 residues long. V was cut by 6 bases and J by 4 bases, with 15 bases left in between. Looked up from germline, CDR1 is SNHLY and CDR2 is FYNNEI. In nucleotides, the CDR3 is TGTGCCAGCAGGGCCGGGACGATGGTCTATGGCTACACCTTC. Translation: CASRAGTMVYGYTF.

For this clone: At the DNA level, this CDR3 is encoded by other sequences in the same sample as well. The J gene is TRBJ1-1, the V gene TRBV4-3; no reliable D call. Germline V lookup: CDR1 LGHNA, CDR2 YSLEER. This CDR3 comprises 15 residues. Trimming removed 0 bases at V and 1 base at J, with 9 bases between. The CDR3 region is CASSQDTGKNTEAFF. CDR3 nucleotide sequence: TGCGCCAGCAGCCAAGATACGGGCAAGAACACTGAAGCTTTCTTT.

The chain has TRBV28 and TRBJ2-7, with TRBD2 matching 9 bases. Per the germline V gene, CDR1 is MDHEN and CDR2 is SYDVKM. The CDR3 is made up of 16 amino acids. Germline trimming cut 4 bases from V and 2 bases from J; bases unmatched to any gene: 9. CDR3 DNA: TGTGCCAGCAGTTCGATCAGCGGGGGGTATGCCTACGAGCAGTACTTC. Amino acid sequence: CASSSISGGYAYEQYF.

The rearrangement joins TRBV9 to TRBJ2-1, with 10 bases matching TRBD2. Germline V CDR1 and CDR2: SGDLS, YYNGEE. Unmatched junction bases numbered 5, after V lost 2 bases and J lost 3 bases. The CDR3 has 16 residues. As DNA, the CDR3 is TGTGCCAGCAGCGTCCTATCTAGCGGGGGCTACAATGAGCAGTTCTTC. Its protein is CASSVLSSGGYNEQFF.

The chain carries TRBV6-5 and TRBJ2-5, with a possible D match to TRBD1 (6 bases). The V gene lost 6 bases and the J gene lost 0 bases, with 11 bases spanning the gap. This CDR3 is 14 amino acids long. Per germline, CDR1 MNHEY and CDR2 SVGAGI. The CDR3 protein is CASRAGQNQETQYF. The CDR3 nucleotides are TGTGCCAGCAGGGCAGGACAGAACCAAGAGACCCAGTACTTC.

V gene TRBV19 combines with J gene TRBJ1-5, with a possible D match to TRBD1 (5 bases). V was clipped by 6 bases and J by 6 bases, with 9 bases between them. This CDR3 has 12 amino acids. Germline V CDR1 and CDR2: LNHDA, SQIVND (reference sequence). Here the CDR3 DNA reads TGTGCCAGTAGCAGCAGGGTTCAGCCCCAGCATTTT. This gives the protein CASSSRVQPQHF.

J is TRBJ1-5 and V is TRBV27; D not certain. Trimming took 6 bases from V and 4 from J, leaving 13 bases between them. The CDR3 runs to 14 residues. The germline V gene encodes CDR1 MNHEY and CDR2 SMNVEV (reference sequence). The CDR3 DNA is TGTGCCAGCAGACGCAACGGAGCTAATCAGCCCCAGCATTTT. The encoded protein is CASRRNGANQPQHF.

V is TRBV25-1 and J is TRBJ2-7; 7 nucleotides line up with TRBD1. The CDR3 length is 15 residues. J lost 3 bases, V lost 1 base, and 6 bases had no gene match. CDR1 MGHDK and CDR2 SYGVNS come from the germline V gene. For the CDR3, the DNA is TGTGCCAGCAGTGAATCACAGGGGATGCGCTACGAGCAGTACTTC. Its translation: CASSESQGMRYEQYF.

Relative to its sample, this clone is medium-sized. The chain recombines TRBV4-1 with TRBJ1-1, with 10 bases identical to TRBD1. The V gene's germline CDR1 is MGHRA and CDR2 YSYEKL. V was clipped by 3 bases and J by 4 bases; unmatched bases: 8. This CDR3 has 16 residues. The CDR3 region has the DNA TGCGCCAGCAGCCATAGTCAGGACAGGGGGACCACTGAAGCTTTCTTT. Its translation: CASSHSQDRGTTEAFF.

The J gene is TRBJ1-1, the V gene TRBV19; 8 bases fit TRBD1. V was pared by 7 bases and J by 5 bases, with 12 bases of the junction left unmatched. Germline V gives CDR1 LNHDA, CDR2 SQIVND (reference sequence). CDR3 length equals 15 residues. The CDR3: CASTRPQGAGTEAFF. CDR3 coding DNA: TGTGCCAGTACCCGACCCCAGGGGGCGGGGACTGAAGCTTTCTTT.

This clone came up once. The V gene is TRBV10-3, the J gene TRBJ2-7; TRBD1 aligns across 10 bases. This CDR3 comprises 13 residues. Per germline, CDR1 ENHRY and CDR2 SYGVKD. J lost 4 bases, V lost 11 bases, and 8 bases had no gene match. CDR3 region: CASWTGGGYEQYF. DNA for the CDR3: TGTGCCTCATGGACAGGGGGTGGGTACGAGCAGTACTTC.